This note documents a single T cell receptor beta chain sequence. Antigen specificity is unknown. Primers for the PCR totalled 60 Vbeta and 13 Jbeta. The assay was immunoSEQ multiplex PCR, and TCRdb's table has in-frame clones only and misses some. The data show 150,000 to 200,000 clones, approximately 85% seen once. Trimming removed 0 bases at V and 2 bases at J, with 8 bases between. This CDR3 spans 14 amino acids. Germline lookup yields CDR1 SGHNT and CDR2 YYREEE (reference sequence). This specimen belongs to a study of cytomegalovirus exposure and HLA in healthy donors. Study conclusions and caveats: Differences between HLA loci emerged in a later analysis of TCR association rates, with DRB1 most and HLA-C fewest.

The receptor's source is a woman aged 45-60 years in good health and CMV-seronegative. The source material was PBMCs. V and J are TRBV5-4 and TRBJ1-2; D not resolved. CDR3 amino acids: CASSLAGINYGYTF. The CDR3, as DNA: TGTGCCAGCAGCTTGGCAGGAATCAACTATGGCTACACCTTC.